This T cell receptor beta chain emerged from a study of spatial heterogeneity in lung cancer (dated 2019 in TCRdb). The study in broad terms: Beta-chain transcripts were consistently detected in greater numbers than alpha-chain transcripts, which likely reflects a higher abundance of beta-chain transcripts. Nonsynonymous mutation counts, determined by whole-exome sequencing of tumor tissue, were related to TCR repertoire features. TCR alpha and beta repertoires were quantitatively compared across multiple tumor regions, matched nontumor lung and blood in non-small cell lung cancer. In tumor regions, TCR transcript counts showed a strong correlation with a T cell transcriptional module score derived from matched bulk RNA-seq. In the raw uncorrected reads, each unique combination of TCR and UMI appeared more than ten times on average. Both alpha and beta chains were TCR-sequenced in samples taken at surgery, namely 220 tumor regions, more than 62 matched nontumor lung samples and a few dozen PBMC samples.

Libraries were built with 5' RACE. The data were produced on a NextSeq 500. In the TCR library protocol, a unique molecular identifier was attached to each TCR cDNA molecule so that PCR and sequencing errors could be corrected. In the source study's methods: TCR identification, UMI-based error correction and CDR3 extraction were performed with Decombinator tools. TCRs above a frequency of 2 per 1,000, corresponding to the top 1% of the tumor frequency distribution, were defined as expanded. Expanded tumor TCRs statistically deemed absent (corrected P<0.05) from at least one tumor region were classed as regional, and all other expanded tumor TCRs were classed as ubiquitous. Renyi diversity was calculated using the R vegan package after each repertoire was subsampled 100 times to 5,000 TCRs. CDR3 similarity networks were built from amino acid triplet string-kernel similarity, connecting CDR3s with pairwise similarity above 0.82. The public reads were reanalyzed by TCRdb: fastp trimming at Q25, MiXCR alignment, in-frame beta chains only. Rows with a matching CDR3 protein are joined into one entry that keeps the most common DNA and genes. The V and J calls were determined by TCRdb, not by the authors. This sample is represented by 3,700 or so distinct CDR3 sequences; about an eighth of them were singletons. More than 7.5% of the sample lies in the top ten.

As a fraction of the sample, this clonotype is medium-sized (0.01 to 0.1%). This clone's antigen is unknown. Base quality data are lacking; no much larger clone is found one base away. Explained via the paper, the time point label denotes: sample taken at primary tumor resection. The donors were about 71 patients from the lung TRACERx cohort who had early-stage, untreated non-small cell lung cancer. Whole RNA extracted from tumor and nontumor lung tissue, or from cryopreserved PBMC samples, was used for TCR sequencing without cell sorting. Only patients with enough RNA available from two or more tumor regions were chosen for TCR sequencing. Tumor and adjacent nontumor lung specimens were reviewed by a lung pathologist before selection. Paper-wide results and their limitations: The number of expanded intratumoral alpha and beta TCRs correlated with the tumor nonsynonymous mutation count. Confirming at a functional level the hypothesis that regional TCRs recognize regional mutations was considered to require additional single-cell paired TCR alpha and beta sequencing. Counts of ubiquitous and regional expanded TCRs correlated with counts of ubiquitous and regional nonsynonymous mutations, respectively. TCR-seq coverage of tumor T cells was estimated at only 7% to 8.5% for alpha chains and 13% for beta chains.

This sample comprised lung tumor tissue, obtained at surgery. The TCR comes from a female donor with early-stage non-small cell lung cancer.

The CDR3: CASTRLAGESTGELFF. The DNA sequence is given as TGTGCCAGCACCAGACTAGCGGGAGAAAGTACCGGGGAGCTGTTTTTT. This sequence uses TRBV28 and TRBJ2-2; 12 nucleotides in the junction match TRBD2. The CDR3 starts with the cysteine, ends with the phenylalanine, and has 16 residues. CDR3 DNA is the only sequence kept; it has 48 bases, read in frame from the first base. V loses 7 bases at its end and J loses 5 bases; junction bases beyond the gene matches: 8. As encoded in the germline V gene, CDR1 is MDHEN while CDR2 is SYDVKM.